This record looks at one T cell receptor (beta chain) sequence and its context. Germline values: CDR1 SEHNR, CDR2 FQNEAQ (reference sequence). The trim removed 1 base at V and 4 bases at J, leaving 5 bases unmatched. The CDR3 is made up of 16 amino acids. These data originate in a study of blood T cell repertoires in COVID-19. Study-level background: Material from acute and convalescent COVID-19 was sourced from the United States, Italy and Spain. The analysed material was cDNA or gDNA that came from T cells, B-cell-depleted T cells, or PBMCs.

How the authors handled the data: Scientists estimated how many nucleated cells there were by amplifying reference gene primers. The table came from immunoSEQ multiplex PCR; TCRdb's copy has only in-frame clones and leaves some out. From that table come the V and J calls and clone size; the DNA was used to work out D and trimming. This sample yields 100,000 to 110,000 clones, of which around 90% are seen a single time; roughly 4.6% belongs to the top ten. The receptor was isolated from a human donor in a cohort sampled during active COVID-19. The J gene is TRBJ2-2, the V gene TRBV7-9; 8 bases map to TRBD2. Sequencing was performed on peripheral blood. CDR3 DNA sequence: TGTGCCAGCAGCTTAGGATTCGGGAGGGTCACCGGGGAGCTGTTTTTT. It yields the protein CASSLGFGRVTGELFF.